This T cell receptor (beta chain) was captured in a study of cytomegalovirus exposure and HLA in healthy donors (TCRdb year 2017). Study-wide context: According to a later analysis, one platform produced both the 100 to 150 validation repertoires and the 720 or so repertoires of the first cohort. A separate validation cohort of over a hundred different subjects was used in addition to the approximately 610-subject first cohort. To predict cytomegalovirus infection status, the study brought together high-throughput TCR immunosequencing, statistical association of individual TCRs with disease status, and machine learning. The study aimed to test whether signatures of past pathogen exposure could be identified by cataloging public T cell receptors.

From a lookup of the germline V gene, CDR1 and CDR2 are MDHEN and SYDVKM. Including cysteine and phenylalanine, the CDR3 has 16 amino acids. Only CDR3 DNA remains: 48 bases, in frame from the first base. V gives up 5 bases and J gives up 0 bases, and the segment between their germline ends measures 11 bases. Summary of the overall study and its limitations: In vitro tests confirmed that a few of the cytomegalovirus-associated TCR beta chains recognize cytomegalovirus antigens. The classifier was reported to diagnose cytomegalovirus status with high specificity and sensitivity in both the original and validation cohorts. Most TCR sequences were seen in very few donors, while some public TCRs were found in many individuals. The study listed 170 or so TCR beta chains as associated with cytomegalovirus. A later analysis lacked HLA typing for the validation cohort, so it scored co-occurrence in that cohort across all 110 or so repertoires. Of the cluster scores, roughly 95% were above 0 in a later analysis, which found that TCRs clustered in the first cohort also tended to co-occur in the 120 or so validation repertoires. It was suggested by the authors that the approach could potentially be generalized to other disease states and immunological phenotypes.

Receptor amplification or capture employed the immunoSEQ multiplex PCR assay. Per the source publication's procedure: A statistical classification framework was developed to diagnose cytomegalovirus status using the catalog of TCR beta chain sequences. The immuneACCESS repertoire file appears here via TCRdb, limited to in-frame rearrangements. These files lack a portion of the clones; in checked studies, under half of the deficit traces to unresolved V genes, and the cause of the others is not known. The V and J calls and clone size come from that table; D and trimming were worked out from the DNA. This sample holds about 72,000 clones; 90% to 95% were observed only once. About 0.6% of the sample is taken by the ten largest. In this sample, this clone turned up once. What antigen it recognizes has not been identified. It has no much larger one-base neighbor in the sample; base qualities were not kept.

Donors formed part of the validation cohort, which comprised 120 or so subjects and was distinct from the first cohort of under 850 subjects. Sequencing was performed on PBMCs. The chain is made from TRBV28 and TRBJ1-6; no D segment can be confidently identified. The receptor was isolated from a woman under 30 in good health and CMV-seronegative. The nucleotide sequence reads as follows: TGTGCCAGCAGTCCTGAGCCGAGCTCCTATAATTCACCCCTCCACTTT. Translated, it gives CASSPEPSSYNSPLHF.